These T cell receptor beta chains were read from a single sample in a study of blood T cell repertoires in COVID-19. Libraries were prepared by immunoSEQ multiplex PCR; TCRdb keeps only in-frame clonotypes and omits some of them. The repertoire holds tens of thousands of clones, with around 88% as singletons. Sequenced sample: peripheral blood. The receptor set was obtained from a man between 35 and 55 years old with COVID-19, enrolled during active disease. Both conserved end residues are part of each CDR3. D genes are given only for firm matches.

J	V	D	CDR3
TRBJ2-1	TRBV7-9	.	CASSLEHLYNEQFF
TRBJ2-3	TRBV5-4	TRBD2	CASSREPTPSGDTDTQYF
TRBJ2-6	TRBV3-1/TRBV3-2	.	CASRLQGSGANVLTF
TRBJ2-1	TRBV2	.	CASSAGPSYNEQFF
TRBJ2-5	TRBV6-5	.	CASSPTSSQETQYF
TRBJ2-6	TRBV21-1	.	CASSRGKGDSGANVLTF
TRBJ2-1	TRBV10-2	TRBD2	CASSESSGGAYNEQFF
TRBJ1-1	TRBV11-2	.	CASSLGGVKAFF
TRBJ2-1	TRBV5-1	TRBD2	CASSLAGLVYNEQFF
TRBJ2-2	TRBV6-4	.	CASSPVGGRRNTGELFF
TRBJ1-5	TRBV6-5	TRBD1	CASSSRTGGDQPQHF
TRBJ1-1	TRBV29-1	.	CSVVRQNTEAFF
TRBJ1-2	TRBV3-1/TRBV3-2	TRBD1	CASSHPGGEGYTF
TRBJ1-6	TRBV6-6	TRBD1	CASKGGGQGDSPLHF
TRBJ2-3	TRBV11-2	.	CASSPGKQRVADTQYF
TRBJ2-5	TRBV28	TRBD2	CASSFFRGGVSRDPYF
TRBJ1-5	TRBV4-1	.	CASSPEGSQRGQPQHF
TRBJ1-5	TRBV5-1	.	CASSLGTAGQPQHF
TRBJ1-4	TRBV7-2	TRBD1	CASTAGTGINEKLFF
TRBJ2-2	TRBV3-1/TRBV3-2	TRBD2	CASSQVGRVGGTGELFF
TRBJ1-5	TRBV18	TRBD1	CASSRQGNQPQHF
TRBJ1-3	TRBV19	.	CASTRVISGNTIYF
TRBJ1-1	TRBV5-1	TRBD1	CASSLWDRTETEAFF
TRBJ1-2	TRBV7-9	.	CASSLNAPVGYTF
TRBJ2-7	TRBV10-3	TRBD2	CAISAGRDGYEQYF
TRBJ2-7	TRBV19	.	CASRSGGRAYEQYF
TRBJ2-6	TRBV5-1	.	CASSLASPAGIGANVLTF
TRBJ1-2	TRBV20-1	.	CSAGGYYGYTF
TRBJ1-2	TRBV19	.	CASRPAVRVTANYGYTF
TRBJ1-6	TRBV30	.	CAWAKGVGPLHF
TRBJ1-2	TRBV5-4	.	CASSAIEKGYTF
TRBJ2-2	TRBV7-9	.	CASSPIGTGELFF
TRBJ1-1	TRBV30	.	CAWTRDTSNTEAFF